The rows below give T cell receptor beta chains drawn from one sample of a study of cytomegalovirus exposure and HLA in healthy donors. Clones were read by immunoSEQ multiplex PCR, and TCRdb kept only the in-frame ones, dropping some. The data contain 150,000 or so clones, approximately 70% of them seen just once; the ten biggest clones take up 4.7%. The sequenced sample consisted of PBMCs. These receptors all stem from a young man in good health and CMV-seropositive. The CDR3 runs from the conserved cysteine through the conserved F or W. A D gene is named only where the DNA matches it firmly. Some rows mark clone size as missing; the rest say once, few, many or name a class of expanded clone.

J	V	D	size	CDR3	DNA
TRBJ2-2	TRBV7-2	NA	NA	CASSSTWALNTGELFF	TGTGCCAGCAGCTCCACATGGGCTCTAAACACCGGGGAGCTGTTTTTT
TRBJ2-5	TRBV11-2	TRBD2	few	CASSLALAGETQYF	TGTGCCAGCAGCTTAGCGCTAGCGGGAGAGACCCAGTACTTC
TRBJ1-3	TRBV18	NA	NA	CASSTTRGNGNTIYF	TGTGCCAGCTCTACCACCAGAGGGAACGGAAACACCATATATTTT
TRBJ1-1	TRBV20-1	NA	NA	CSAREDREAFF	TGCAGTGCTAGAGAAGACAGAGAAGCTTTCTTT
TRBJ1-3	TRBV5-1	NA	NA	CASSLVGGPDSGNTIYF	TGCGCCAGCAGCTTGGTTGGAGGCCCCGACTCTGGAAACACCATATATTTT
TRBJ1-5	TRBV27	NA	few	CASSSRRSQPQHF	TGTGCCAGCAGTTCCCGTCGGAGTCAGCCCCAGCATTTT
TRBJ1-3	TRBV18	NA	once	CASSPSMQSLPGNTIYF	TGTGCCAGCTCACCATCCATGCAGTCTCTGCCTGGAAACACCATATATTTT
TRBJ2-3	TRBV7-3	TRBD2	NA	CASSLTLGLVCFVRIWGTQYF	TGTGCCAGCAGCTTAACCTTGGGACTAGTTTGTTTCGTTAGGATTTGGGGTACGCAGTATTTT
TRBJ2-3	TRBV9	NA	NA	CASSGSGRGTDTQYF	TGTGCCAGCTCCGGTAGCGGTCGGGGAACAGATACGCAGTATTTT
TRBJ1-1	TRBV2	TRBD1	NA	CASSQMRGQAFF	TGTGCCAGCAGCCAAATGAGGGGGCAAGCTTTCTTT
TRBJ1-1	TRBV28	NA	NA	CASSSRVATEAFF	TGTGCCAGCAGTTCCAGGGTGGCGACTGAAGCTTTCTTT
TRBJ2-1	TRBV27	TRBD2	NA	CASSFGLEAYNEQFF	TGTGCCAGCAGTTTCGGACTAGAAGCCTACAATGAGCAGTTCTTC
TRBJ1-2	TRBV4-1	NA	NA	CASSQPSGGNLYGYTF	TGCGCCAGCAGCCAACCTTCGGGCGGGAATCTCTATGGCTACACCTTC
TRBJ2-1	TRBV5-1	TRBD2	NA	CASSPGLAGGRDEQFF	TGCGCCAGCAGCCCGGGACTAGCGGGAGGCAGGGATGAGCAGTTCTTC
TRBJ1-1	TRBV29-1	NA	NA	CSVAYGERRTEAFF	TGCAGCGTTGCCTATGGGGAGCGCAGGACTGAAGCTTTCTTT
TRBJ2-1	TRBV5-8	NA	NA	CASSGHSDYLEQFF	TGTGCCAGCAGCGGCCATTCTGACTACCTAGAGCAGTTCTTC